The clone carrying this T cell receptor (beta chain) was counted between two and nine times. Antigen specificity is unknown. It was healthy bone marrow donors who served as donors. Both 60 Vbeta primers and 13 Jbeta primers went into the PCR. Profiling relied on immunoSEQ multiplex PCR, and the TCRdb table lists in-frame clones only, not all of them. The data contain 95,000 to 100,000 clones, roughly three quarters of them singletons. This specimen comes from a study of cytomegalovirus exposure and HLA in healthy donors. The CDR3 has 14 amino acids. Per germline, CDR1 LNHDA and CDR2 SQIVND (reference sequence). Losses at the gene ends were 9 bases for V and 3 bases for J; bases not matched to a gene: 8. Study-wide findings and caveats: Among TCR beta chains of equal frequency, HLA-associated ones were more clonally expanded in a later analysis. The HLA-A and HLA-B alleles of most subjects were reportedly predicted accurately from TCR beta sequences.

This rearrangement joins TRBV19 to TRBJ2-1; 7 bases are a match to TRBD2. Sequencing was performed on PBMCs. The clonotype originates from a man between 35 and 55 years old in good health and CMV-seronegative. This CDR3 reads CASGFGGSYNEQFF. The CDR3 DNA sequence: TGTGCCAGCGGGTTCGGCGGGAGCTACAATGAGCAGTTCTTC.